These 14 T cell receptor beta chains originate from one sample sequenced in a study of blood T cell repertoires in COVID-19. This table comes from immunoSEQ multiplex PCR, and its TCRdb copy is limited to in-frame clones, with some not included. The sample contains 55,000 to 95,000 clones, 65% to 85% of which appear only once. Sequenced input: peripheral blood. All receptors come from a woman aged 55-69 years with acute or convalescent COVID-19.

This chain uses TRBV9 with TRBJ2-7; D call uncertain. CDR1 is SGDLS and CDR2 is YYNGEE in the germline V gene. Trimming shortened V by 5 bases and J by 0 bases, and 15 bases separated the two germline ends. The CDR3 consists of 15 residues. Written as DNA, the CDR3 is TGTGCCAGCAGAGAACACTGGGCCATCTCCTACGAGCAGTACTTC. It encodes CASREHWAISYEQYF.

The J gene is TRBJ1-1, the V gene TRBV4-1, with D uncertain. CDR3 length: 15 amino acids. V lost 0 bases and J lost 6, with 14 bases in between. The germline gives CDR1 MGHRA, CDR2 YSYEKL. CDR3 region: CASSQEWLVGAEAFF. For the CDR3, the DNA is TGCGCCAGCAGCCAAGAATGGCTCGTGGGCGCTGAAGCTTTCTTT.

V is TRBV10-3 and J is TRBJ2-1, with 7 bases matching TRBD2. J was trimmed by 3 bases and V by 7 bases; bases with no gene match: 9. CDR3 length: 15 residues. In germline, CDR1 is ENHRY, CDR2 SYGVKD. The CDR3, as DNA: TGTGCCATCAAGGGAGGGGCCCTGGGCTACAATGAGCAGTTCTTC. This gives the protein CAIKGGALGYNEQFF.

There are a few counts of this clone. This chain connects TRBV5-4 to TRBJ2-5, with D tentatively TRBD1 (5 bases). V dropped 0 bases and J dropped 1 base, with 7 bases sitting between them. This CDR3 has 14 residues. Germline V gives CDR1 SGHNT, CDR2 YYREEE (reference sequence). The CDR3 region is CASSLGQIQETQYF. In nucleotides, the CDR3 is TGTGCCAGCAGCTTGGGACAGATCCAAGAGACCCAGTACTTC.

The chain links TRBV5-1 to TRBJ2-1; D is perhaps TRBD2 (6 bases). Trimming cost V 0 bases and J 2 bases, with 9 bases left between them. Germline values: CDR1 SGHRS, CDR2 YFSETQ. The CDR3 spans 15 residues. This CDR3 reads CASSLEAGTYNEQFF. CDR3 bases: TGCGCCAGCAGCTTGGAGGCGGGAACCTACAATGAGCAGTTCTTC.

V usage is TRBV15 and J usage is TRBJ1-5, with TRBD1 matching 7 bases. CDR1 and CDR2 (germline): LNHNV, YYDKDF (reference sequence). The V gene end was trimmed by 0 bases and the J gene end by 2 bases; junction bases not matched to a gene: 1. The CDR3 loop spans 15 amino acids. This chain's CDR3 is CATSRDGQGNQPQHF. CDR3 in DNA: TGTGCCACCAGCAGAGATGGACAGGGCAATCAGCCCCAGCATTTT.

The chain has TRBV7-8 and TRBJ1-6; D may be TRBD1 (6 bases). Trimming removed 4 bases from V and 10 bases from J, with 17 bases in between. Germline CDR1 SGHVS, CDR2 FQNEAQ. CDR3 length equals 15 residues. The CDR3 nucleotides are TGTGCCAGCAGCTCCTGGACAGTGGACAACTCACCCCTCCACTTT. It is translated as CASSSWTVDNSPLHF.

This clone was detected once. The chain has TRBV6-5 and TRBJ1-1, with 9 bases that match TRBD1. V was clipped by 6 bases and J by 6 bases; unmatched bases: 11. This CDR3 region has 15 residues. Germline CDR1 MNHEY, CDR2 SVGAGI. The CDR3 reads CASRGGTGIVAEAFF. CDR3 sequence (DNA): TGTGCCAGCAGGGGGGGGACAGGGATCGTAGCTGAAGCTTTCTTT.

V is TRBV10-2 and J is TRBJ2-1; unclear D gene. Between the trimmed V and J ends, which lost 3 bases and 4 bases, there was a span of 13 bases. Germline CDR1 WSHSY, CDR2 SAAADI. CDR3 length: 15 amino acids. CDR3 sequence: CASSDSELVYNEQFF. The DNA of the CDR3 is TGCGCCAGCAGTGACTCCGAGCTCGTTTACAATGAGCAGTTCTTC.

The rearrangement links TRBV6-5 to TRBJ2-7; TRBD1 matches at 8 bases. Germline CDR1 and CDR2: MNHEY and SVGAGI. The CDR3 is made up of 16 amino acids. The ends lost 4 bases at V and 3 bases at J; junction bases unmatched: 11. CDR3 DNA sequence: TGTGCCAGCAGTTCACGGACAGGGAAGGACCTCTACGAGCAGTACTTC. Translation gives CASSSRTGKDLYEQYF.

This clone has more than one count but fewer than ten. The chain employs TRBV28 and TRBJ2-5; TRBD2 agrees at 11 bases. This CDR3 has 15 amino acids. Germline loops: CDR1 MDHEN, CDR2 SYDVKM. Unmatched junction bases numbered 12, after V lost 6 bases and J lost 9 bases. Here the CDR3 reads CASSPGTSGLRAQYF. DNA for the CDR3: TGTGCCAGCAGCCCCGGGACTAGCGGACTTCGGGCCCAGTACTTC.

V and J are TRBV5-1 and TRBJ1-3; no firm D call. The CDR3 is 15 residues long. Germline loops: CDR1 SGHRS, CDR2 YFSETQ. Trimming cost V 0 bases and J 0 bases, with 7 bases left between them. CDR3 sequence reads: CASSLVPGSGNTIYF. The CDR3 bases are TGCGCCAGCAGCTTGGTCCCGGGCTCTGGAAACACCATATATTTT.

This chain uses TRBV5-1 with TRBJ2-7; maybe TRBD1 (5 bases). The CDR3 extends over 14 amino acids. V was pared by 0 bases and J by 3 bases, with 10 bases between. The germline V gene has CDR1 SGHRS and CDR2 YFSETQ. This CDR3 is CASSLVGRDYEQYF. CDR3 coding DNA: TGCGCCAGCAGCTTGGTAGGCAGGGACTACGAGCAGTACTTC.

This chain links TRBV5-8 with TRBJ1-5; the D is unclear. Germline CDR1 and CDR2: SGHTS and YDEGEE. The CDR3 runs to 15 residues. Trimming removed 4 bases at V and 4 bases at J, with 15 bases between. For the CDR3, the DNA is TGTGCCAGCAGCCTCGAAGGAGAAGTGAATCAGCCCCAGCATTTT. Protein sequence: CASSLEGEVNQPQHF. The complete variable domain, with remaining parts taken from reference TRBV5-8 and TRBJ1-5, reads EAGVTQSPTHLIKTRGQQATLRCSPISGHTSVYWYQQALGLGLQFLLWYDEGEERNRGNFPPRFSGRQFPNYSSELNVNALELEDSALYLCASSLEGEVNQPQHFGDGTRLSIL.